These 17 T cell receptor beta chains came from one sample sequenced in a study of T cell responses to AZD1222 COVID-19 vaccine. Measured with immunoSEQ multiplex PCR; TCRdb has only the in-frame clones, and not every one. Seen here are 55,000 to 80,000 clones, around 80% observed once, and the top ten hold 21%. Sequenced here: peripheral blood, sampled on day 0 of AZD1222 vaccination. The receptors originated from an adult in good health.

The gene calls are TRBV28 and TRBJ1-2; a weak D match, TRBD1 (5 bases). V lost 7 bases, J lost 4 bases, and 16 bases lay in between. The CDR3 sequence is 14 residues long. The germline gives CDR1 MDHEN, CDR2 SYDVKM. The CDR3 region is CASTLRAGGYGYTF. CDR3 DNA sequence: TGTGCCAGCACCCTTCGCGCCGGGGGCTATGGCTACACCTTC.

This chain links TRBV2 with TRBJ2-1; D perhaps matches TRBD2 (7 bases). V lost 6 bases, J lost 7 bases, and 22 bases lay in between. The CDR3 runs to 16 residues. CDR1 is SNHLY, CDR2 FYNNEI, per germline. The CDR3 DNA reads TGTGCCAGCAGGGGGGCGGGAGTGACTCTATGGAATGAGCAGTTCTTC. Its protein is CASRGAGVTLWNEQFF.

The rearrangement uses TRBV5-1 and TRBJ1-1; D not certain. V was clipped by 1 base and J by 0 bases, with 16 bases between them. The germline V gene encodes CDR1 SGHRS and CDR2 YFSETQ. The CDR3 spans 17 residues. The chain's CDR3 is CASSLSFRQPMNTEAFF. CDR3 DNA: TGCGCCAGCAGCTTGTCCTTTCGGCAGCCGATGAACACTGAAGCTTTCTTT.

The chain is built from TRBV5-6 and TRBJ2-7; D is unresolved. Trimming shortened V by 0 bases and J by 3 bases, and 7 bases separated the two germline ends. Germline V lookup: CDR1 SGHDT, CDR2 YYEEEE. This CDR3 has 13 residues. For the CDR3, the DNA is TGTGCCAGCAGCTTGGTGCAGGACTACGAGCAGTACTTC. Amino acids: CASSLVQDYEQYF.

This clone was counted once. The genes are TRBV15 and TRBJ2-1; D is unresolved. Per germline, CDR1 LNHNV and CDR2 YYDKDF (reference sequence). Trimming stripped 2 bases from V and 9 bases from J, with 8 bases between. This CDR3 contains 12 residues. CDR3 nucleotides: TGTGCCACCAGCAGATTCTCGGGTGAGCAGTTCTTC. Translating gives CATSRFSGEQFF.

This clone was seen a few times. This chain links TRBV5-8 with TRBJ1-5; tentative D call: TRBD1 (5 bases). CDR1 is SGHTS and CDR2 is YDEGEE in the germline V gene. The CDR3 loop spans 15 amino acids. V lost 3 bases to trimming and J lost 0 bases, with 10 bases between them. CDR3 sequence: CASSWQGFSNQPQHF. Here the CDR3 DNA reads TGTGCCAGCAGCTGGCAGGGATTTAGCAATCAGCCCCAGCATTTT.

The rearrangement joins TRBV2 to TRBJ2-7; 11 nucleotides match TRBD2. The germline gives CDR1 SNHLY, CDR2 FYNNEI. V lost 4 bases and J lost 5; bases outside the gene matches: 4. The CDR3 sequence is 14 residues long. CDR3 residues: CASSVILAGDEQYF. As DNA, the CDR3 is TGTGCCAGCAGTGTAATACTAGCGGGAGACGAGCAGTACTTC.

This chain uses TRBV2 with TRBJ2-3, with 7 nucleotides matching TRBD1. The CDR3 runs to 15 residues. V lost 4 bases to trimming and J lost 3 bases; unmatched junction nucleotides: 7. Germline V gene sequence: CDR1 SNHLY, CDR2 FYNNEI. The CDR3 is CASSASGGRTDTQYF. The CDR3 nucleotides are TGTGCCAGCAGTGCCTCAGGGGGAAGGACAGATACGCAGTATTTT.

The chain employs TRBV30 and TRBJ1-5; maybe TRBD1 (5 bases). Germline CDR1 is GTSNPN and CDR2 is SVGIG (reference sequence). The V end lost 4 bases, the J end lost 4 bases, and 14 bases lay between the germline ends. The CDR3 is 14 amino acids. Here the CDR3 DNA reads TGTGCCTGGACCACCGACAGTCTAAATCAGCCCCAGCATTTT. This sequence encodes CAWTTDSLNQPQHF.

V gene TRBV27 combines with J gene TRBJ2-7; 10 positions agree with TRBD2. There are 15 residues in the CDR3. Germline CDR1 MNHEY, CDR2 SMNVEV (reference sequence). V gave up 5 bases and J gave up 3 bases; unmatched junction bases: 7. CDR3 loop: CASSLSLAGLYEQYF. CDR3 coding DNA: TGTGCCAGCAGTCTCTCACTAGCGGGGCTCTACGAGCAGTACTTC.

This chain links TRBV13 with TRBJ1-2, with 7 nucleotides matching TRBD1. Germline trimming cut 6 bases from V and 6 bases from J; bases unmatched to any gene: 1. Germline values: CDR1 PRHDT, CDR2 FYEKMQ (reference sequence). The CDR3 spans 11 residues. The CDR3: CASRQGHGYTF. In DNA form, the CDR3 reads TGTGCCAGCAGACAGGGGCATGGCTACACCTTC.

This chain links TRBV7-6 with TRBJ1-1; a possible D gene is TRBD1 (5 bases). The CDR3 loop spans 13 amino acids. Germline V lookup: CDR1 SGHVS, CDR2 FNYEAQ. Trimming left V 5 bases short and J 5 bases short, with 12 bases between. The CDR3 spells CASSKRQGTEAFF. DNA for the CDR3: TGTGCCAGCAGCAAACGGCAGGGAACTGAAGCTTTCTTT.

The genes are TRBV19 and TRBJ2-7; TRBD2 aligns across 12 bases. CDR1 LNHDA and CDR2 SQIVND come from the germline V gene (reference sequence). CDR3 length: 16 amino acids. The V gene end was trimmed by 4 bases and the J gene end by 4 bases; junction bases not matched to a gene: 8. The CDR3 DNA is TGTGCCAGTAGTAGAGCTTCCGGGACTAGCGGGTACGAGCAGTACTTC. Protein product: CASSRASGTSGYEQYF.

This clone was recorded once. The rearrangement joins TRBV5-1 to TRBJ2-7; TRBD2 matches at 8 bases. J lost 2 bases, V lost 3 bases, and 4 bases had no gene match. Germline CDR1 reads SGHRS; CDR2 reads YFSETQ. The CDR3 has 14 amino acids. CDR3 in DNA: TGCGCCAGCAGCTCCGGGGGGGCCCCCTACGAGCAGTACTTC. Protein sequence: CASSSGGAPYEQYF.

V gene TRBV7-6 combines with J gene TRBJ2-7; D possibly corresponds to TRBD2 (7 bases). V was cut by 3 bases and J by 8 bases, with 20 bases left in between. The germline V gene encodes CDR1 SGHVS and CDR2 FNYEAQ. The CDR3 covers 15 residues. DNA for the CDR3: TGTGCCAGCAGCTTCAGCAAAAAGGGGGAGGGTAAGCAGTACTTC. Residues: CASSFSKKGEGKQYF.

The chain is built from TRBV10-3 and TRBJ2-7; no clear D. The CDR3 contains 13 residues. V lost 1 base to trimming and J lost 5 bases, with 9 bases between them. The V gene's germline CDR1 is ENHRY and CDR2 SYGVKD. The CDR3 region is CAISEFSPDEQYF. Written as DNA, the CDR3 is TGTGCCATCAGTGAGTTCAGTCCGGACGAGCAGTACTTC.

This chain links TRBV24-1 with TRBJ2-4, with D perhaps TRBD1 (6 bases). The CDR3 has 17 amino acids. Per germline, CDR1 KGHDR and CDR2 SFDVKD. With 4 bases removed from V and 0 bases from J, the gap between germline ends came to 15 bases. CDR3 sequence (DNA): TGTGCCACCAGTGAACCCCGACAGGACTTAGCCAAAAACATTCAGTACTTC. Its protein is CATSEPRQDLAKNIQYF.